This T cell receptor (beta chain) appears in the sequencing data of a study of blood T cell repertoires in COVID-19. In the source study's methods: Amplification with reference gene primers provided the estimates of nucleated cell counts. The assay was immunoSEQ multiplex PCR, and TCRdb's table has in-frame clones only and misses some. V, J and clone size are those of that table, while D and trimming were read from the DNA. This table holds tens of thousands of clones, about nine tenths found once. This clone was seen once. Germline CDR1 reads LNHDA; CDR2 reads SQIVND (reference sequence). This CDR3 region has 15 residues. Trimming removed 4 bases at V and 0 bases at J, with 12 bases between.

The sequenced sample was peripheral blood. The gene calls are TRBV19 and TRBJ1-1; D remains ambiguous. The sequence was collected from a man aged 35-49 years with acute or convalescent COVID-19. The CDR3 nucleotides read TGTGCCAGTAGTAGATCGGTATTCATGAACACTGAAGCTTTCTTT. It codes for CASSRSVFMNTEAFF.